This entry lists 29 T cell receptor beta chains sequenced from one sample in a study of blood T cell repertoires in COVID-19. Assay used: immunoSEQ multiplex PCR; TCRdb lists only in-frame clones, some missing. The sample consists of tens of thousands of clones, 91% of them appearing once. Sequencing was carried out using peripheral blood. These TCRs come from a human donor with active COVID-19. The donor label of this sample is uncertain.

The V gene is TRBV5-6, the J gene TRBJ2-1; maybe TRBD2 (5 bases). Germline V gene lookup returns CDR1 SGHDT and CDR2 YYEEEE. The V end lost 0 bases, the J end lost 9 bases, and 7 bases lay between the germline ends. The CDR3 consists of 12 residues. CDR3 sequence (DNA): TGTGCCAGCAGCTTGGAAGGGAGTGAGCAGTTCTTC. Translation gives CASSLEGSEQFF.

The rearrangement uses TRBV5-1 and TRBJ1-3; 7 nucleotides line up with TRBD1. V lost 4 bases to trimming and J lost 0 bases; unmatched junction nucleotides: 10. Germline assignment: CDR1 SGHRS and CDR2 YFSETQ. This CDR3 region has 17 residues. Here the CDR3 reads CASSLGGTDYSGNTIYF. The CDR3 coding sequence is TGCGCCAGCAGCCTCGGAGGGACAGACTACTCTGGAAACACCATATATTTT.

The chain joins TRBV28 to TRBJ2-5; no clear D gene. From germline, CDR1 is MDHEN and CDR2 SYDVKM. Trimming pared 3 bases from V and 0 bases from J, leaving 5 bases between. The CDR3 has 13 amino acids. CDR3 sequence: CASSFGHQETQYF. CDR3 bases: TGTGCCAGCAGTTTCGGTCACCAAGAGACCCAGTACTTC.

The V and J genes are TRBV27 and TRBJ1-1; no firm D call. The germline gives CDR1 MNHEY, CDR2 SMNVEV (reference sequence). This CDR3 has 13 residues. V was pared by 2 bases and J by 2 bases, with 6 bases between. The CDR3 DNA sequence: TGTGCCAGCAGTTTAGTCGGTAACACTGAAGCTTTCTTT. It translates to CASSLVGNTEAFF.

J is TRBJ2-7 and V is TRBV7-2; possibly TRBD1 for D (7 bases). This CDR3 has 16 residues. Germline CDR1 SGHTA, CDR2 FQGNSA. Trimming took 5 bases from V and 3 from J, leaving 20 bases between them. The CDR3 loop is CASSMGPAGGFYEQYF. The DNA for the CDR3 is TGTGCCAGCAGCATGGGGCCGGCAGGGGGGTTCTACGAGCAGTACTTC.

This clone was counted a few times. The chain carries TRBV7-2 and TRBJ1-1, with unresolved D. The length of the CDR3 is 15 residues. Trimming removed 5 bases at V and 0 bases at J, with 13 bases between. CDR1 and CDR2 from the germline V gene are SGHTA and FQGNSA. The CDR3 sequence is CASSPRTGLNTEAFF. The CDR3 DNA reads TGTGCCAGCAGCCCCCGGACGGGGTTGAACACTGAAGCTTTCTTT.

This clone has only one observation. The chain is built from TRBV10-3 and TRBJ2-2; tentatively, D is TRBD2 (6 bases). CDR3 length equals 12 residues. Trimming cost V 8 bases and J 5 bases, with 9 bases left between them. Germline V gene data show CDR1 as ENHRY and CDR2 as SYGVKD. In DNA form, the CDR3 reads TGTGCCATCCCCCGGGGGACCGGGGAGCTGTTTTTT. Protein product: CAIPRGTGELFF.

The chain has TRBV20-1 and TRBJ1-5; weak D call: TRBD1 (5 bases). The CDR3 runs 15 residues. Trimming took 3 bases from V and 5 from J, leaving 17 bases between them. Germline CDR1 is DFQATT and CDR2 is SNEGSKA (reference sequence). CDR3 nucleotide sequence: TGCAGTGCTAGTCCGGGGGGAGGACTCTATCAGCCCCAGCATTTT. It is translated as CSASPGGGLYQPQHF.

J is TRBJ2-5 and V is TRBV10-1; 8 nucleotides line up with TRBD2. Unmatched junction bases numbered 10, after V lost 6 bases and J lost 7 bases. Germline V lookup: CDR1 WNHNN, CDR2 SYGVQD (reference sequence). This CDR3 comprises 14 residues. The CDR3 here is CASSAGLADGTQYF. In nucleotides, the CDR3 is TGCGCCAGCAGCGCCGGACTAGCTGACGGGACCCAGTACTTC.

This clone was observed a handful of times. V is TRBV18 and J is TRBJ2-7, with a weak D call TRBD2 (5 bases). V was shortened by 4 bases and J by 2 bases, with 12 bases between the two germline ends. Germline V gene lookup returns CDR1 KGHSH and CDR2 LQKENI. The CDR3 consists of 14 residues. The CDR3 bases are TGTGCCAGCTCACTTGGACTGGCCACCTACGAGCAGTACTTC. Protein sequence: CASSLGLATYEQYF.

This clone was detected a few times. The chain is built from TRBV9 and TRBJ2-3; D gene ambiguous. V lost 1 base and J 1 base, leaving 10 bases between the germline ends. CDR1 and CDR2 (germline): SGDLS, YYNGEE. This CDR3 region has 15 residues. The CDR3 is CASSVTPSGTDTQYF. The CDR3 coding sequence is TGTGCCAGCAGCGTAACTCCGAGCGGCACAGATACGCAGTATTTT. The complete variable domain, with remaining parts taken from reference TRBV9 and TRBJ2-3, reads DSGVTQTPKHLITATGQRVTLRCSPRSGDLSVYWYQQSLDQGLQFLIQYYNGEERAKGNILERFSAQQFPDLHSELNLSSLELGDSALYFCASSVTPSGTDTQYFGPGTRLTVL.

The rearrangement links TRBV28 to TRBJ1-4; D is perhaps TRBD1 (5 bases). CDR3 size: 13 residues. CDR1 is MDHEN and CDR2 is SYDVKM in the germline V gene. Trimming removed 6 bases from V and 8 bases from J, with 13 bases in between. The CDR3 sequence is CASSRGGKEKLFF. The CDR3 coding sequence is TGTGCCAGCAGCCGGGGGGGTAAGGAAAAACTGTTTTTT.

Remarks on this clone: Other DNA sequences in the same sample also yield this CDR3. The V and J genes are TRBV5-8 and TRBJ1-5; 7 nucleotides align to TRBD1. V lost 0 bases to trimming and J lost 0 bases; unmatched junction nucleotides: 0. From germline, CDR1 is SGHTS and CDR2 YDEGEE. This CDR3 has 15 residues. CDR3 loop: CASSLGDSSNQPQHF. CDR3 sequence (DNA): TGTGCCAGCAGCTTGGGGGACAGTAGCAATCAGCCCCAGCATTTT.

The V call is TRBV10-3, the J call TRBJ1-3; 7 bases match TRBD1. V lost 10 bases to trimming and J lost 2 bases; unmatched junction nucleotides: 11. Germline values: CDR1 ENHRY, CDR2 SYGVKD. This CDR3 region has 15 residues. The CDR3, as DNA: TGTGCCACCTCGATAGGGGGCGGAACTGGAAACACCATATATTTT. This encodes CATSIGGGTGNTIYF.

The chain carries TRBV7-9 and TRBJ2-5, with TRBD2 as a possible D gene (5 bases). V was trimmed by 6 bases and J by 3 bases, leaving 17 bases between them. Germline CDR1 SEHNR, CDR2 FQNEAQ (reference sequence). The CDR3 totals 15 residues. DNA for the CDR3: TGTGCCAGCAGACCTTATTTAGCGCACAAAGAGACCCAGTACTTC. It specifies CASRPYLAHKETQYF.

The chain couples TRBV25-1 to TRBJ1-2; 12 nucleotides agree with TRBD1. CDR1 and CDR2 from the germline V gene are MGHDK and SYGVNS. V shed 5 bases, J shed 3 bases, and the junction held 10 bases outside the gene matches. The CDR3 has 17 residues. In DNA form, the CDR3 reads TGTGCCAGCAGTCCACAGCTGGGACAGGGGGCAGACTATGGCTACACCTTC. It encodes CASSPQLGQGADYGYTF.

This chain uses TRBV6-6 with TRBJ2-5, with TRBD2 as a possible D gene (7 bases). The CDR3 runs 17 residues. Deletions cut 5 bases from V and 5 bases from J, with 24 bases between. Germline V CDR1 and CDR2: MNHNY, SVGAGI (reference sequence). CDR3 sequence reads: CASSPGFSGGASETQYF. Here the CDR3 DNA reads TGTGCCAGCAGTCCCGGGTTTTCTGGGGGGGCGAGTGAGACCCAGTACTTC.

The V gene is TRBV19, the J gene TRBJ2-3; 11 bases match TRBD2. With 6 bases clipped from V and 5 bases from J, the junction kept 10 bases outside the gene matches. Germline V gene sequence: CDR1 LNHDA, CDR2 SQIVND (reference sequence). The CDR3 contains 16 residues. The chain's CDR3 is CASSLTSGSAGDTQYF. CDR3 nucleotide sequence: TGTGCCAGTAGCCTAACTAGCGGGAGTGCTGGAGATACGCAGTATTTT.

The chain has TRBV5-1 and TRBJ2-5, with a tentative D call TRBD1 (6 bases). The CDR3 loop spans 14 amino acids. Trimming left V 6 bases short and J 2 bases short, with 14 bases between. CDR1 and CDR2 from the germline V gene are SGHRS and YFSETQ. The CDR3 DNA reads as TGCGCCAGCAAATCGGGACACTCACAAGAGACCCAGTACTTC. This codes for CASKSGHSQETQYF.

This CDR3 reads CASTGQGGEKLFF. The DNA of the CDR3 is TGTGCCAGCACAGGACAGGGCGGTGAAAAACTGTTTTTT. The rearrangement links TRBV11-1 to TRBJ1-4, with 8 bases that match TRBD1. CDR3 length equals 13 residues. With V trimmed by 7 bases and J by 7 bases, 5 bases remained unmatched. Germline V gene sequence: CDR1 SGHAT, CDR2 FQDESV (reference sequence).

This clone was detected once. In DNA form, the CDR3 reads TGTGCCAGTAGTATCCAGGACAATCAGCCCCAGCATTTT. This codes for CASSIQDNQPQHF. The chain employs TRBV19 and TRBJ1-5, with no clear D. Trimming took 3 bases from V and 3 from J, leaving 6 bases between them. CDR3 length: 13 amino acids. Germline V gives CDR1 LNHDA, CDR2 SQIVND (reference sequence).

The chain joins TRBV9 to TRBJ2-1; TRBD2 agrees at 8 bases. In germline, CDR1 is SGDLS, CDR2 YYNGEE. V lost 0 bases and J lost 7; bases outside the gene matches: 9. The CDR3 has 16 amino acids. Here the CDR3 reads CASSVVAGGTPNEQFF. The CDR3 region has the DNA TGTGCCAGCAGCGTAGTGGCGGGAGGTACCCCGAATGAGCAGTTCTTC.

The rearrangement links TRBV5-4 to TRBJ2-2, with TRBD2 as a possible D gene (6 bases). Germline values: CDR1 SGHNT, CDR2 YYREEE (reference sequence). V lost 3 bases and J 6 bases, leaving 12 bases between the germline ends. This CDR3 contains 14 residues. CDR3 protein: CASSYTSPPGELFF. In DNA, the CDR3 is TGTGCCAGCAGCTATACTAGCCCTCCCGGGGAGCTGTTTTTT.

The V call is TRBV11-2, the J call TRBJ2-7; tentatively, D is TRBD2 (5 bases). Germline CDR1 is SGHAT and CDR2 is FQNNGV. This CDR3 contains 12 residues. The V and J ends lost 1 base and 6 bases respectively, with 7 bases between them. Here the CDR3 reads CASSLAGIEQYF. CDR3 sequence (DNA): TGTGCCAGCAGCTTAGCCGGGATCGAGCAGTACTTC.

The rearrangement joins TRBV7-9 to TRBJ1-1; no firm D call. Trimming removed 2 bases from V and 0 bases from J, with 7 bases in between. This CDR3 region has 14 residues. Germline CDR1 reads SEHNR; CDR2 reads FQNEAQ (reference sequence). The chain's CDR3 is CASSLQQVNTEAFF. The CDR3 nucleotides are TGTGCCAGCAGCTTACAGCAGGTGAACACTGAAGCTTTCTTT.

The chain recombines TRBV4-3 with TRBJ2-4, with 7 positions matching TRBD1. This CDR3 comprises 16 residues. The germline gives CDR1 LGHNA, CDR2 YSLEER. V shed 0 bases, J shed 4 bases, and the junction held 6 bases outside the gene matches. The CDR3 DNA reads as TGCGCCAGCAGCCAAGATCGGTCCAGGGGGAAAAACATTCAGTACTTC. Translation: CASSQDRSRGKNIQYF.

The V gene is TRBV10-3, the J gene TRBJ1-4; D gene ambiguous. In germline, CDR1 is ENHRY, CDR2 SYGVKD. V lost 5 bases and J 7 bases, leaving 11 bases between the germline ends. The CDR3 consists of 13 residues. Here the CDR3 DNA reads TGTGCCATCAGTTCCAAGGAGGGTGAAAAACTGTTTTTT. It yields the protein CAISSKEGEKLFF.

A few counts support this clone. The CDR3 spells CASSVAGGMSYEQYF. The DNA of the CDR3 is TGTGCCAGCAGCGTAGCGGGAGGTATGTCCTACGAGCAGTACTTC. This sequence joins TRBV28 and TRBJ2-7; 10 bases match TRBD2. Germline loops: CDR1 MDHEN, CDR2 SYDVKM. CDR3 size: 15 residues. The V and J ends lost 6 bases and 1 base, in that order; junction bases with no gene match: 6.

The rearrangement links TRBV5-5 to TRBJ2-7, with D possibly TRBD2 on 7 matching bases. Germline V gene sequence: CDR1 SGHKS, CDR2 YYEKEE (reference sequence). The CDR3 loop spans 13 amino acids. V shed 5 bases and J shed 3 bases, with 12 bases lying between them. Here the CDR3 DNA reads TGTGCCAGCAGGCTAGGGGGGGACTACGAGCAGTACTTC. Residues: CASRLGGDYEQYF.